The 23 T cell receptor beta chains in this list originate from one sample, sequenced in a study of spatial heterogeneity in lung cancer. This sample's time point: sample taken at primary tumor resection. Findings of the study overall: Tracking of tumor mutation counts was seen in expanded intratumoral alpha and beta TCR counts.

TCRdb processed the 5' RACE reads anew with MiXCR; each CDR3 protein has one entry. The table lists around 3,000 distinct CDR3 sequences, about 6.8% of them singletons. Their recognized antigens are unknown. Sample: lung tumor tissue, taken at surgery. Every receptor here comes from a male donor with early-stage non-small cell lung cancer.

In its sample, this clonotype was seen many times. This beta chain is an off-target read within a library intended for alpha chains, so its frequency means little. The V gene is TRBV7-2, the J gene TRBJ2-1, with 8 positions matching TRBD2. J lost 7 bases, V lost 4 bases, and 15 bases had no gene match. The CDR3 runs to 17 residues. Germline V gene lookup returns CDR1 SGHTA and CDR2 FQGNSA. The DNA for the CDR3 is TGTGCCAGCAGCTCTATGCTCAGGCGTAGCGGGAAGAATGAGCAGTTCTTC. Translating gives CASSSMLRRSGKNEQFF.

This clonotype rates as medium-sized. A library prepared for alpha chains yielded this beta chain as an off-target read; its size is of little meaning. The chain employs TRBV27 and TRBJ1-5; D unresolved. V was clipped by 5 bases and J by 9 bases, with 20 bases between them. Germline V gene sequence: CDR1 MNHEY, CDR2 SMNVEV (reference sequence). The CDR3 spans 15 residues. The CDR3 loop is CASSRDTQNRGPQHF. CDR3 DNA sequence: TGTGCCAGCAGTCGAGATACACAGAACCGTGGGCCCCAGCATTTT.

This clonotype has at least ten counts. Little can be read into the size of this beta chain, an off-target read in a library designed for alpha chains. This chain connects TRBV19 to TRBJ2-5, with TRBD1 as a possible D gene (6 bases). Germline lookup yields CDR1 LNHDA and CDR2 SQIVND (reference sequence). Trimming removed 4 bases at V and 5 bases at J, with 11 bases between. CDR3 length: 13 residues. CDR3 loop: CASSTQGKETQYF. The CDR3 coding sequence is TGTGCCAGTAGTACTCAGGGGAAGGAGACCCAGTACTTC. Full variable domain (outside the CDR3, taken from reference TRBV19 and TRBJ2-5): DGGITQSPKYLFRKEGQNVTLSCEQNLNHDAMYWYRQDPGQGLRLIYYSQIVNDFQKGDIAEGYSVSREKKESFPLTVTSAQKNPTAFYLCASSTQGKETQYFGPGTRLLVL.

By sample fraction, this clonotype is medium-sized. The size of this beta chain means little, since it is a stray read in a library made for alpha chains. The chain joins TRBV28 to TRBJ1-2; D ambiguous. The germline V gene encodes CDR1 MDHEN and CDR2 SYDVKM. The length of the CDR3 is 14 residues. V was shortened by 3 bases and J by 0 bases, with 8 bases between the two germline ends. The chain's CDR3 is CASSLGVSNYGYTF. CDR3 in DNA: TGTGCCAGCAGTTTGGGAGTATCTAACTATGGCTACACCTTC.

This clonotype is labeled medium-sized. For a library built for alpha chains, this beta chain is a stray read; little rests on its size. The V call is TRBV10-3, the J call TRBJ1-6; D unclear. Germline lookup yields CDR1 ENHRY and CDR2 SYGVKD. CDR3 length: 13 residues. The V end was cut by 5 bases, the J end by 8 bases, with 10 bases between. The CDR3 DNA reads TGTGCCATCAGTACCTCGTGGGATTCACCCCTCCACTTT. Translation: CAISTSWDSPLHF.

This clonotype is labeled medium-sized. This beta chain was picked up by a library intended for alpha chains and is off target, so its count carries little meaning. The J gene is TRBJ2-2, the V gene TRBV6-1; TRBD1 might be the D (6 bases). V was shortened by 10 bases and J by 4 bases, with 16 bases between the two germline ends. CDR1 and CDR2 (germline): MNHNS, SASEGT. This CDR3 comprises 14 residues. The CDR3 here is CATRTGQSTGELFF. Here the CDR3 DNA reads TGTGCCACCCGTACGGGACAAAGCACCGGGGAGCTGTTTTTT.

In regard to this clonotype: This beta chain turned up in a library designed for alpha chains; as an off-target read, its abundance says little. The gene calls are TRBV9 and TRBJ2-3; TRBD2 might be the D (5 bases). Trimming shortened V by 1 base and J by 0 bases, and 6 bases separated the two germline ends. Germline-derived CDR1 and CDR2 are SGDLS and YYNGEE. The length of the CDR3 is 14 residues. CDR3 in amino acids: CASSVSGSTDTQYF. CDR3 DNA: TGTGCCAGCAGCGTATCGGGGAGCACAGATACGCAGTATTTT.

As for this clonotype: A library prepared for alpha chains yielded this beta chain as an off-target read; its size is of little meaning. J is TRBJ2-5 and V is TRBV14; tentative D call: TRBD2 (7 bases). V lost 3 bases and J 5 bases, leaving 10 bases between the germline ends. Per germline, CDR1 SGHDN and CDR2 FVKESK. The CDR3 totals 13 residues. The CDR3: CASSQGGHETQYF. CDR3 DNA: TGTGCCAGCAGCCAGGGGGGGCACGAGACCCAGTACTTC.

This clonotype came up many times. Since it is a stray read in a library aimed at alpha chains, this beta chain has a size that is not meaningful. The genes are TRBV18 and TRBJ1-1; tentatively, D is TRBD1 (6 bases). V shed 6 bases and J shed 7 bases, with 18 bases lying between them. The CDR3 length is 14 residues. Germline CDR1 and CDR2: KGHSH and LQKENI. The CDR3 is CASSTTAGEGEAFF. CDR3 in DNA: TGTGCCAGCTCCACCACGGCAGGGGAAGGTGAAGCTTTCTTT.

This clonotype is deemed medium-sized. Little can be read into the size of this beta chain, an off-target read in a library designed for alpha chains. J is TRBJ1-2 and V is TRBV5-1; possibly TRBD1 for D (5 bases). Looked up from germline, CDR1 is SGHRS and CDR2 is YFSETQ. The CDR3 consists of 15 residues. V dropped 1 base and J dropped 4 bases, with 14 bases sitting between them. CDR3 nucleotides: TGCGCCAGCAGCTTGCAGGGCCACACTTCCTATGGCTACACCTTC. This codes for CASSLQGHTSYGYTF.

This clonotype is labeled as medium-sized. Because this beta chain is a stray read in a library intended to capture alpha chains, its abundance should not be given much weight. This chain joins TRBV11-2 and TRBJ2-2; 8 positions agree with TRBD2. Germline V gives CDR1 SGHAT, CDR2 FQNNGV. Germline trimming cut 5 bases from V and 1 base from J; bases unmatched to any gene: 3. CDR3 length: 15 amino acids. CDR3 coding DNA: TGTGCCAGCAGCCCTACTAGCGGGAACACCGGGGAGCTGTTTTTT. It encodes CASSPTSGNTGELFF. Complete variable domain (other parts from reference TRBV11-2 and TRBJ2-2): EAGVAQSPRYKIIEKRQSVAFWCNPISGHATLYWYQQILGQGPKLLIQFQNNGVVDDSQLPKDRFSAERLKGVDSTLKIQPAKLEDSAVYLCASSPTSGNTGELFFGEGSRLTVL.

A remark on this clonotype: This beta chain represents an off-target read in a library built for alpha chains; its size is of limited meaning. The chain couples TRBV12-3 or TRBV12-4 to TRBJ1-2; 7 bases fit TRBD1. Trimming removed 6 bases from V and 5 bases from J; junction bases left unmatched: 12. This CDR3 comprises 15 residues. The CDR3 is CASRTTTGSLYGYTF. The CDR3 DNA sequence: TGTGCCAGCAGAACTACGACAGGGTCCCTTTATGGCTACACCTTC.

By frequency in the sample, this clonotype is large. Being off target in a library aimed at alpha chains, this beta chain has a size of little meaning. The V gene is TRBV20-1, the J gene TRBJ2-3, with D maybe TRBD2 (6 bases). The CDR3 extends over 13 amino acids. Germline CDR1 and CDR2: DFQATT and SNEGSKA (reference sequence). Trimming took off 3 bases at V and 1 base at J, with 8 bases between the two ends. CDR3 protein: CSARKRGTDTQYF. DNA for the CDR3: TGCAGTGCTAGGAAGCGGGGCACAGATACGCAGTATTTT.

By share, this clonotype counts as medium-sized (0.01 to 0.1%). For a library built for alpha chains, this beta chain is a stray read; little rests on its size. The genes are TRBV28 and TRBJ1-5; D unclear. CDR3 length: 15 residues. V gave up 3 bases and J gave up 4 bases, with 13 bases separating them. Germline CDR1 MDHEN, CDR2 SYDVKM. The CDR3 protein is CASSFSGKLNQPQHF. CDR3 in DNA: TGTGCCAGCAGTTTTTCCGGGAAGTTGAATCAGCCCCAGCATTTT. Complete variable domain (other parts from reference TRBV28 and TRBJ1-5): DVKVTQSSRYLVKRTGEKVFLECVQDMDHENMFWYRQDPGLGLRLIYFSYDVKMKEKGDIPEGYSVSREKKERFSLILESASTNQTSMYLCASSFSGKLNQPQHFGDGTRLSIL.

By share, this clonotype ranks as medium-sized (0.01 to 0.1%). This beta chain was picked up by a library intended for alpha chains and is off target, so its count carries little meaning. The V gene is TRBV4-3, the J gene TRBJ1-1, with unresolved D. Trimming left V 4 bases short and J 1 base short, with 13 bases between. The CDR3 extends over 15 amino acids. CDR1 is LGHNA, CDR2 YSLEER, per germline. The CDR3 here is CASSPSQARNTEAFF. The CDR3 coding sequence is TGCGCCAGCAGCCCATCGCAGGCTCGGAACACTGAAGCTTTCTTT.

By sample fraction, this clonotype is medium-sized (0.01 to 0.1%). This beta chain lies outside the target of a library built for alpha chains; its clone size means little. This rearrangement joins TRBV6-5 to TRBJ1-1; D call uncertain. The CDR3 runs to 15 residues. Trimming took off 0 bases at V and 5 bases at J, with 13 bases between the two ends. The germline V gene encodes CDR1 MNHEY and CDR2 SVGAGI. The DNA for the CDR3 is TGTGCCAGCAGTTACTCGAGGACCGGAGGGACTGAAGCTTTCTTT. It translates to CASSYSRTGGTEAFF.

This clonotype is medium-sized (0.01 to 0.1%). Because this beta chain is a stray read in a library intended to capture alpha chains, its abundance should not be given much weight. The gene calls are TRBV29-1 and TRBJ1-4; TRBD1 matches at 7 bases. This CDR3 comprises 12 residues. The germline V gene encodes CDR1 SQVTM and CDR2 ANQGSEA. Losses at the gene ends were 7 bases for V and 5 bases for J; bases not matched to a gene: 4. CDR3 DNA sequence: TGCAGCGCCCGACAGGGAAATGAAAAACTGTTTTTT. The encoded protein is CSARQGNEKLFF.

This clonotype is termed medium-sized. One junction end disagrees with the germline gene, perhaps due to a read error. Since the library was made to target alpha chains, this beta chain is a stray read and its abundance is not meaningful. V and J are TRBV25-1 and TRBJ1-2; D gene unclear. This CDR3 is built from 10 residues. CDR1 MGHDK and CDR2 SYGVNS come from the germline V gene. The CDR3 DNA reads TGCCGAGGGAATAACTATGGCTACACCTTC. Its translation is CRGNNYGYTF.

Relative to its sample, this clonotype is medium-sized. As an off-target read in a library built for alpha chains, this beta chain has a frequency of little significance. The chain has TRBV5-1 and TRBJ2-7; 8 bases map to TRBD1. Germline assignment: CDR1 SGHRS and CDR2 YFSETQ. Trimming cost V 5 bases and J 2 bases; bases outside gene matches: 6. The CDR3 length is 14 residues. The CDR3 nucleotides read TGCGCCAGCAGGAGGCAGGGGGCCGCCTACGAGCAGTACTTC. Translation: CASRRQGAAYEQYF.

In its sample, this clonotype is medium-sized. This beta chain is off target for a library built for alpha chains, so its abundance means little. The chain combines TRBV20-1 with TRBJ2-1; 13 bases match TRBD2. The CDR3 length is 17 residues. CDR1 and CDR2 (germline): DFQATT, SNEGSKA (reference sequence). V was clipped by 3 bases and J by 6 bases; unmatched bases: 11. The CDR3 DNA is TGCAGTGCTAGCCTCTTGAGAACTAGCGGGGGGGCCAATGAGCAGTTCTTC. Translated, it gives CSASLLRTSGGANEQFF.

The sample holds a few counts of this clonotype. This beta chain appears as a stray read in a library generated for alpha chains; its size is not informative. This sequence joins TRBV20-1 and TRBJ2-1, with D maybe TRBD2 (5 bases). The V end was cut by 6 bases, the J end by 5 bases, with 17 bases between. The CDR3 spans 14 residues. Germline CDR1 and CDR2: DFQATT and SNEGSKA (reference sequence). The CDR3 sequence is CSAEPPTGDNEQFF. Written as DNA, the CDR3 is TGCAGTGCCGAGCCACCGACCGGGGACAATGAGCAGTTCTTC.

This clonotype is categorized as medium-sized. This beta chain is an off-target read within a library intended for alpha chains, so its frequency means little. V is TRBV29-1 and J is TRBJ2-7, with TRBD1 identical over 11 bases. Germline values: CDR1 SQVTM, CDR2 ANQGSEA. The CDR3 spans 12 residues. Unmatched junction bases numbered 4, after V lost 7 bases and J lost 5 bases. CDR3 residues: CSARDRGDEQYF. CDR3 DNA sequence: TGCAGCGCCAGGGACAGGGGGGACGAGCAGTACTTC.

This clonotype is judged medium-sized. In a library made to pick up alpha chains, this beta chain is a stray read with a size that means little. V and J are TRBV7-3 and TRBJ2-5, with 8 bases that match TRBD1. Germline CDR1 reads SGHTA; CDR2 reads FQGTGA. The CDR3 extends over 15 amino acids. The V and J ends lost 0 bases and 5 bases, in that order; junction bases with no gene match: 5. Here the CDR3 reads CASSLTPDRVETQYF. The CDR3 nucleotides are TGTGCCAGCAGCTTAACCCCGGACAGGGTTGAGACCCAGTACTTC.